These 22 T cell receptor beta chains were all obtained from the same sample, sequenced in a study of vaccination effects on CD4 cells after COVID-19. Profiled with immunoSEQ multiplex PCR; TCRdb holds only in-frame clones, not every one. Of approximately 61,000 clones in the sample, around four fifths are singletons; the top ten hold 1% to 1.5%. Antigen-specific CD4+ T cells were expanded (with viral peptide pools) by the ViraFEST assay ahead of sequencing. Following a roughly eleven-day culture, CD4+ T cells were purified. The cohort was immunized with two doses of either the BNT162b2 or mRNA-1273 vaccine. These receptors are not linked to any known antigen. The sample consisted of CD4+ T cells from PBMCs cultured with HCoV-229E spike peptides, taken after COVID-19 vaccination. The source of these receptors is a human donor who received a COVID-19 vaccine.

This chain uses TRBV9 with TRBJ2-5, with 9 bases that match TRBD1. The V segment lost 0 bases and the J segment 4 bases; nucleotides outside the gene matches: 4. The CDR3 loop spans 15 amino acids. In germline, CDR1 is SGDLS, CDR2 YYNGEE. The CDR3 protein is CASSVAGTGLETQYF. CDR3 bases: TGTGCCAGCAGCGTAGCTGGGACAGGGTTAGAGACCCAGTACTTC.

The chain couples TRBV30 to TRBJ2-2; perhaps TRBD2 as D (6 bases). V lost 1 base to trimming and J lost 0 bases, with 9 bases between them. This CDR3 spans 15 amino acids. Per the germline V gene, CDR1 is GTSNPN and CDR2 is SVGIG (reference sequence). CDR3 in amino acids: CAWSAGVANTGELFF. CDR3 DNA sequence: TGTGCCTGGAGTGCGGGGGTCGCGAACACCGGGGAGCTGTTTTTT.

The chain couples TRBV19 to TRBJ1-1; D is possibly TRBD1 (5 bases). This CDR3 has 18 amino acids. From germline, CDR1 is LNHDA and CDR2 SQIVND (reference sequence). Trimming took off 4 bases at V and 0 bases at J, with 21 bases between the two ends. CDR3 in amino acids: CASSRILQGTAMNTEAFF. CDR3 nucleotide sequence: TGTGCCAGTAGTAGGATTCTTCAGGGTACTGCAATGAACACTGAAGCTTTCTTT. The whole variable domain, remainder taken from reference TRBV19 and TRBJ1-1, is DGGITQSPKYLFRKEGQNVTLSCEQNLNHDAMYWYRQDPGQGLRLIYYSQIVNDFQKGDIAEGYSVSREKKESFPLTVTSAQKNPTAFYLCASSRILQGTAMNTEAFFGQGTRLTVV.

The V gene is TRBV14, the J gene TRBJ1-2; no clear D. The CDR3 extends over 14 amino acids. Trimming stripped 4 bases from V and 4 bases from J, with 13 bases between. Germline assignment: CDR1 SGHDN and CDR2 FVKESK. The CDR3 coding sequence is TGTGCCAGCAGCCTCGGGATTCTTTTCTATGGCTACACCTTC. Protein sequence: CASSLGILFYGYTF.

This clone occurred a few times. The rearrangement links TRBV27 to TRBJ2-2, with D possibly being TRBD1 (6 bases). Per germline, CDR1 MNHEY and CDR2 SMNVEV (reference sequence). V was shortened by 8 bases and J by 2 bases, with 9 bases between the two germline ends. This CDR3 contains 13 residues. The CDR3 DNA is TGTGCCAGCGCGGACAGTAACACCGGGGAGCTGTTTTTT. Protein product: CASADSNTGELFF.

The CDR3 DNA reads as TGTGCCAGCAGGAATTGGCAGTACAATGAGCAGTTCTTC. It codes for CASRNWQYNEQFF. The V gene is TRBV6-5, the J gene TRBJ2-1; D is uncertain. The germline V gene has CDR1 MNHEY and CDR2 SVGAGI. This CDR3 spans 13 amino acids. With 6 bases removed from V and 4 bases from J, the gap between germline ends came to 10 bases.

V usage is TRBV9 and J usage is TRBJ2-2, with a weak D call TRBD1 (7 bases). V lost 1 base and J 3 bases, leaving 16 bases between the germline ends. This CDR3 has 17 residues. The V gene's germline CDR1 is SGDLS and CDR2 YYNGEE. CDR3: CASSVLSQGGYTGELFF. The CDR3 DNA is TGTGCCAGCAGCGTATTGAGTCAGGGGGGCTACACCGGGGAGCTGTTTTTT.

This chain connects TRBV5-5 to TRBJ1-1; D might be TRBD1 (5 bases). V lost 4 bases to trimming and J lost 0 bases, with 10 bases between them. CDR1 is SGHKS and CDR2 is YYEKEE in the germline V gene (reference sequence). The length of the CDR3 is 14 residues. As DNA, the CDR3 is TGTGCCAGCAGCCCGGGACTGATGAACACTGAAGCTTTCTTT. It is translated as CASSPGLMNTEAFF.

The J gene is TRBJ2-2, the V gene TRBV19; the D gene is possibly TRBD1 (6 bases). Trimming took off 5 bases at V and 3 bases at J, with 16 bases between the two ends. This CDR3 has 16 amino acids. Germline CDR1 and CDR2: LNHDA and SQIVND (reference sequence). CDR3 in DNA: TGTGCCAGTAGTCCCGGTTACAGGGTTGACACCGGGGAGCTGTTTTTT. It specifies CASSPGYRVDTGELFF.

The chain joins TRBV30 to TRBJ2-2; 7 bases map to TRBD1. The CDR3 spans 13 residues. V lost 3 bases to trimming and J lost 6 bases; unmatched junction nucleotides: 4. Germline V gene lookup returns CDR1 GTSNPN and CDR2 SVGIG (reference sequence). The CDR3 nucleotides read TGTGCCTGGAGCGGACAGGCGTCCGGGGAGCTGTTTTTT. Protein sequence: CAWSGQASGELFF.

This chain connects TRBV29-1 to TRBJ1-1, with D maybe TRBD1 (6 bases). Per germline, CDR1 SQVTM and CDR2 ANQGSEA. The CDR3 is 10 amino acids. Trimming took off 4 bases at V and 7 bases at J, with 7 bases between the two ends. The CDR3 loop reads CSVADSEAFF. The CDR3 nucleotides are TGCAGCGTTGCGGACAGTGAAGCTTTCTTT.

The V gene is TRBV5-1, the J gene TRBJ2-5; D call uncertain. Germline CDR1 is SGHRS and CDR2 is YFSETQ. V lost 0 bases and J 4 bases, leaving 10 bases between the germline ends. CDR3 length: 14 residues. The chain's CDR3 is CASSLAEWGETQYF. The DNA of the CDR3 is TGCGCCAGCAGCTTGGCGGAATGGGGAGAGACCCAGTACTTC.

This clone was found a few times. J is TRBJ2-3 and V is TRBV10-3; no definite D call. This CDR3 comprises 14 residues. Germline assignment: CDR1 ENHRY and CDR2 SYGVKD. Trimming took 4 bases from V and 1 from J, leaving 9 bases between them. CDR3 residues: CAISVIVGTDTQYF. CDR3 DNA: TGTGCCATCAGTGTAATAGTAGGCACAGATACGCAGTATTTT.

The chain links TRBV5-4 to TRBJ2-1, with TRBD2 matching over 8 bases. The V gene's germline CDR1 is SGHNT and CDR2 YYREEE (reference sequence). V lost 9 bases to trimming and J lost 2 bases; unmatched junction nucleotides: 7. This CDR3 has 14 residues. The CDR3 sequence: CATLSSGAYNEQFF. The CDR3 nucleotides are TGTGCCACCCTAAGTAGCGGGGCCTACAATGAGCAGTTCTTC.

This clone is medium-sized. The chain couples TRBV10-1 to TRBJ1-2; no firm D call. Per the germline V gene, CDR1 is WNHNN and CDR2 is SYGVQD (reference sequence). Trimming shortened V by 4 bases and J by 3 bases, and 15 bases separated the two germline ends. The CDR3 has 15 amino acids. CDR3 DNA: TGCGCCAGCAGTGGAGGAAGAACCTGGGACTATGGCTACACCTTC. This translates into CASSGGRTWDYGYTF.

This clone appeared many times. The chain is built from TRBV6-1 and TRBJ1-3, with D uncertain. The CDR3 spans 17 residues. Deletions cut 2 bases from V and 2 bases from J, with 16 bases between. Germline V gives CDR1 MNHNS, CDR2 SASEGT. The CDR3 loop reads CASSEKAGWSAGNTIYF. Here the CDR3 DNA reads TGTGCCAGCAGTGAAAAGGCAGGTTGGTCGGCTGGAAACACCATATATTTT.

The CDR3 spells CASSLALADEQYV. DNA for the CDR3: TGTGCCAGCAGCTTAGCTCTAGCGGACGAGCAGTACGTC. The chain employs TRBV7-2 and TRBJ2-7; 7 bases are a match to TRBD2. Per the germline V gene, CDR1 is SGHTA and CDR2 is FQGNSA. The CDR3 is 13 amino acids. The J segment lost 5 bases and the V segment lost 0 bases, leaving 1 base of the junction unmatched.

The chain recombines TRBV28 with TRBJ1-2; weak D call: TRBD1 (5 bases). Germline V gene sequence: CDR1 MDHEN, CDR2 SYDVKM. V was pared by 2 bases and J by 7 bases, with 11 bases between. CDR3 length: 13 residues. The CDR3 is CASSLILRGGYTF. The CDR3 DNA reads as TGTGCCAGCAGTTTAATTCTGAGGGGTGGCTACACCTTC.

This clone was seen a few times. The chain couples TRBV28 to TRBJ1-3; D remains ambiguous. The CDR3 loop spans 16 amino acids. The germline V and J ends were trimmed by 0 bases and 0 bases, with 9 bases remaining between them. CDR1 and CDR2 from the germline V gene are MDHEN and SYDVKM. As DNA, the CDR3 is TGTGCCAGCAGTTTATGGGGAGGCATCTCTGGAAACACCATATATTTT. Its translation is CASSLWGGISGNTIYF.

This clone was seen only once. V usage is TRBV6-6 and J usage is TRBJ1-5; no clear D. The germline gives CDR1 MNHNY, CDR2 SVGAGI (reference sequence). The CDR3 consists of 13 residues. Trimming stripped 2 bases from V and 1 base from J, with 3 bases between. The CDR3 here is CASSYGSNQPQHF. The CDR3 DNA reads as TGTGCCAGCAGTTACGGAAGCAATCAGCCCCAGCATTTT.

This clone was seen a few times. The V and J genes are TRBV19 and TRBJ1-6; maybe TRBD1 (5 bases). The V and J ends lost 6 bases and 3 bases respectively, with 12 bases between them. The CDR3 contains 15 residues. The germline V gene encodes CDR1 LNHDA and CDR2 SQIVND (reference sequence). CDR3 sequence reads: CASRTGTDYNSPLHF. CDR3 bases: TGTGCCAGTAGGACCGGGACGGACTATAATTCACCCCTCCACTTT.

The rearrangement links TRBV4-1 to TRBJ1-5; D gene uncertain. Trimming shortened V by 1 base and J by 0 bases, and 13 bases separated the two germline ends. CDR1 is MGHRA and CDR2 is YSYEKL in the germline V gene. CDR3 length: 17 residues. This CDR3 is CASSQGRLIYSNQPQHF. As DNA, the CDR3 is TGCGCCAGCAGCCAAGGCCGACTGATCTATAGCAATCAGCCCCAGCATTTT.